The 20 T cell receptor beta chains in this list originate from one sample, sequenced in a study of blood T cell repertoires in COVID-19. Produced via immunoSEQ multiplex PCR; TCRdb's table is partial and in-frame only. The sample has 250,000 to 350,000 clones; about 83% are singletons. Sequencing was done on a sample of PBMCs or T cells enriched from blood (not recorded which). The receptors here all came from a woman between 35 and 50 years old who had recovered from COVID-19.

This chain connects TRBV9 to TRBJ2-2, with TRBD1 matching 7 bases. J was trimmed by 0 bases and V by 4 bases; bases with no gene match: 3. Germline V gene lookup returns CDR1 SGDLS and CDR2 YYNGEE. The CDR3 runs 15 residues. CDR3 bases: TGTGCCAGCAGCCAAACAGGGGCGAACACCGGGGAGCTGTTTTTT. The encoded protein is CASSQTGANTGELFF.

The chain is built from TRBV2 and TRBJ1-4; D remains ambiguous. The CDR3 has 13 amino acids. Trimming left V 7 bases short and J 6 bases short, with 12 bases between. Per germline, CDR1 SNHLY and CDR2 FYNNEI. The DNA of the CDR3 is TGTGCCAGCACTAACCTCCGGGATGAAAAACTGTTTTTT. Protein product: CASTNLRDEKLFF.

This clone was counted between two and nine times. This sequence joins TRBV28 and TRBJ2-7; 9 positions agree with TRBD1. CDR3 size: 17 residues. V was pared by 5 bases and J by 2 bases, with 13 bases of the junction left unmatched. From germline, CDR1 is MDHEN and CDR2 SYDVKM. CDR3 DNA: TGTGCCAGCAGTCCTCATATTCGACAGGGGGAACCCTACGAGCAGTACTTC. Amino acid sequence: CASSPHIRQGEPYEQYF.

The chain recombines TRBV24-1 with TRBJ2-1; tentative D call: TRBD2 (5 bases). CDR3 length equals 11 residues. Trimming stripped 4 bases from V and 12 bases from J, with 9 bases between. CDR1 and CDR2 (germline): KGHDR, SFDVKD. In nucleotides, the CDR3 is TGTGCCACCAGTGAGTCGGGGTTGCAGTTCTTC. This gives the protein CATSESGLQFF.

The genes are TRBV6-5 and TRBJ2-7; 8 positions agree with TRBD1. Unmatched junction bases numbered 3, after V lost 11 bases and J lost 0 bases. CDR1 is MNHEY, CDR2 SVGAGI, per germline. The CDR3 loop spans 12 amino acids. The CDR3 sequence: CAVGQVSYEQYF. CDR3 DNA sequence: TGTGCCGTGGGACAGGTCTCCTACGAGCAGTACTTC.

This clone was counted a single time. This sequence joins TRBV14 and TRBJ2-2; D gene ambiguous. The germline V gene has CDR1 SGHDN and CDR2 FVKESK. Trimming removed 4 bases at V and 3 bases at J, with 9 bases between. The CDR3 runs 14 residues. The CDR3 DNA follows: TGTGCCAGCAGCCCTCGACGGGACACCGGGGAGCTGTTTTTT. Amino acid sequence: CASSPRRDTGELFF.

J is TRBJ2-1 and V is TRBV10-3; 13 bases match TRBD2. Germline CDR1 and CDR2: ENHRY and SYGVKD. The CDR3 extends over 16 amino acids. V was clipped by 6 bases and J by 4 bases; unmatched bases: 6. CDR3 in amino acids: CAIRPGLAGIYNEQFF. DNA for the CDR3: TGTGCCATCAGGCCGGGACTAGCGGGAATATACAATGAGCAGTTCTTC.

This clone appeared once. This rearrangement joins TRBV19 to TRBJ2-3; maybe TRBD1 (5 bases). Trimming shortened V by 3 bases and J by 2 bases, and 12 bases separated the two germline ends. CDR1 is LNHDA and CDR2 is SQIVND in the germline V gene (reference sequence). This CDR3 has 15 residues. The CDR3: CASSIQGGSTDTQYF. The CDR3 nucleotides are TGTGCCAGTAGTATCCAGGGTGGGTCCACAGATACGCAGTATTTT.

CDR3 DNA: TGCGCCAGCAGGCAGGGACAGGGCAACACTGAAGCTTTCTTT. This codes for CASRQGQGNTEAFF. V is TRBV10-2 and J is TRBJ1-1, with TRBD1 matching over 9 bases. CDR1 is WSHSY, CDR2 SAAADI, per germline. CDR3 length: 14 amino acids. V lost 6 bases to trimming and J lost 2 bases; unmatched junction nucleotides: 4.

This chain connects TRBV5-1 to TRBJ2-2, with a possible D match to TRBD2 (7 bases). This CDR3 comprises 16 residues. In germline, CDR1 is SGHRS, CDR2 YFSETQ. Trimming shortened V by 4 bases and J by 10 bases, and 23 bases separated the two germline ends. CDR3 loop: CASSDGQPGRALELFF. In DNA form, the CDR3 reads TGCGCCAGCAGCGACGGACAGCCAGGGAGGGCACTGGAGCTGTTTTTT. The whole variable domain, filled in from reference TRBV5-1 and TRBJ2-2, reads KAGVTQTPRYLIKTRGQQVTLSCSPISGHRSVSWYQQTPGQGLQFLFEYFSETQRNKGNFPGRFSGRQFSNSRSEMNVSTLELGDSALYLCASSDGQPGRALELFFGEGSRLTVL.

The chain uses TRBV7-6 and TRBJ2-7; 7 positions match TRBD2. This CDR3 has 15 amino acids. The junction had 11 bases not matched to a gene; V was cut back by 6 bases and J by 3 bases. The germline CDR1 and CDR2 sequences are SGHVS and FNYEAQ. The CDR3 region is CASRREVGGSYEQYF. The CDR3 DNA reads as TGTGCCAGCAGGAGGGAGGTTGGCGGGAGCTACGAGCAGTACTTC.

The gene calls are TRBV7-9 and TRBJ2-1, with TRBD1 matching over 7 bases. Germline assignment: CDR1 SEHNR and CDR2 FQNEAQ (reference sequence). The CDR3 extends over 15 amino acids. Germline trimming cut 3 bases from V and 6 bases from J; bases unmatched to any gene: 8. This CDR3 is CASSFKRDSSNEQFF. The DNA of the CDR3 is TGTGCCAGCAGCTTTAAAAGGGACAGCTCCAATGAGCAGTTCTTC.

The gene calls are TRBV5-1 and TRBJ1-1; a possible D gene is TRBD1 (5 bases). Between the trimmed V and J ends, which lost 0 bases and 3 bases, there was a span of 15 bases. This CDR3 comprises 16 residues. Looked up from germline, CDR1 is SGHRS and CDR2 is YFSETQ. CDR3 amino acids: CASSLGPRRGDTEAFF. The CDR3 DNA reads as TGCGCCAGCAGCTTGGGGCCCCGTCGGGGGGACACTGAAGCTTTCTTT.

The chain has TRBV11-2 and TRBJ2-6; possible D gene TRBD1, 6 bases. This CDR3 has 17 amino acids. From germline, CDR1 is SGHAT and CDR2 FQNNGV. V shed 2 bases and J shed 0 bases, with 11 bases lying between them. This chain's CDR3 is CASSLMRGSSGANVLTF. The CDR3 region has the DNA TGTGCCAGCAGCTTAATGAGGGGGAGCTCTGGGGCCAACGTCCTGACTTTC. Looking up the rest from reference TRBV11-2 and TRBJ2-6 gives the full variable domain: EAGVAQSPRYKIIEKRQSVAFWCNPISGHATLYWYQQILGQGPKLLIQFQNNGVVDDSQLPKDRFSAERLKGVDSTLKIQPAKLEDSAVYLCASSLMRGSSGANVLTFGAGSRLTVL.

V is TRBV25-1 and J is TRBJ1-1, with D hard to call. CDR1 and CDR2 from the germline V gene are MGHDK and SYGVNS. CDR3 length: 11 amino acids. With 0 bases removed from V and 11 bases from J, the gap between germline ends came to 7 bases. The CDR3, as DNA: TGTGCCAGCAGTGAATACGATGAGGCTTTCTTT. It is translated as CASSEYDEAFF.

V gene TRBV28 combines with J gene TRBJ1-2; TRBD1 might be the D (6 bases). Germline V gives CDR1 MDHEN, CDR2 SYDVKM. The CDR3 consists of 15 residues. V was trimmed by 6 bases and J by 6 bases, leaving 20 bases between them. CDR3 DNA: TGTGCCAGCAGGCGTGGGCAGGGGAGCTACGATGGCTACACCTTC. Translated: CASRRGQGSYDGYTF.

The chain recombines TRBV3-1 (or the pseudogene TRBV3-2) with TRBJ2-7, with 8 bases lining up with TRBD2. V lost 1 base, J lost 3 bases, and 14 bases stayed unmatched. The CDR3 extends over 18 amino acids. Germline V gene lookup returns CDR1 LGHDT and CDR2 YNNKEL (reference sequence). The CDR3 is CASSQGSLREESDYEQYF. DNA of the CDR3: TGTGCCAGCAGCCAAGGGTCTTTGCGGGAGGAATCGGACTACGAGCAGTACTTC.

J is TRBJ2-7 and V is TRBV10-3, with D possibly matching TRBD1 (6 bases). V was clipped by 6 bases and J by 1 base, with 13 bases between them. The CDR3 covers 14 residues. Germline loops: CDR1 ENHRY, CDR2 SYGVKD. CDR3 nucleotide sequence: TGTGCCATCAGCGGGACATCCCGATCCTACGAGCAGTACTTC. It yields the protein CAISGTSRSYEQYF.

This chain uses TRBV18 with TRBJ2-1; no firm D call. Germline loops: CDR1 KGHSH, CDR2 LQKENI. The CDR3 is 14 residues long. V gave up 3 bases and J gave up 4 bases, with 10 bases separating them. This chain's CDR3 is CASSPPSPYNEQFF. As DNA, the CDR3 is TGTGCCAGCTCACCGCCGAGCCCTTACAATGAGCAGTTCTTC.

V and J are TRBV11-2 and TRBJ2-1; TRBD2 matches 10 bases. The CDR3 has 17 residues. V lost 4 bases to trimming and J lost 5 bases; unmatched junction nucleotides: 11. Germline CDR1 and CDR2: SGHAT and FQNNGV. CDR3 nucleotide sequence: TGTGCCAGCAGCTCGCGGTCCCGCGGACTAGCGGACAATGAGCAGTTCTTC. Its translation is CASSSRSRGLADNEQFF.